This T cell receptor (beta chain) was recorded in a study of blood T cell repertoires in COVID-19. Study-wide context: Spain, Italy and the United States supplied samples that represented acute and convalescent COVID-19. The analysed material was cDNA or gDNA that came from T cells, B-cell-depleted T cells, or PBMCs.

The junction had 3 bases not matched to a gene; V was cut back by 1 base and J by 9 bases. Germline-derived CDR1 and CDR2 are SGHNT and YENEEA. This CDR3 is 14 amino acids long. Original methodology: From reference gene primer amplification, estimates of nucleated cell counts were derived. Sequenced by immunoSEQ multiplex PCR; TCRdb stores in-frame clones only, minus some. V and J calls and clone size come straight from that table; D and trimming were deduced from the DNA. Here the sample spans some 26,000 clones, over 75% being singletons. This sequence joins TRBV11-3 and TRBJ2-1; 10 nucleotides line up with TRBD2. The sequence derives from a middle-aged man with active or convalescent COVID-19. The sequenced sample consisted of peripheral blood. CDR3 coding DNA: TGTGCCAGCAGCTTAGTAGCGGGGGGAGGTGAGCAGTTCTTC. Residues: CASSLVAGGGEQFF.